A selection of T cell receptor beta chains follows, all from one sample in a study of PD-L1 blockade in urothelial cancer. The data were produced by immunoSEQ multiplex PCR, yet TCRdb's version contains in-frame clones alone and is incomplete. The data contain 35,000 to 55,000 clones, around 80% of them singletons. The sample in question was PBMCs, obtained around atezolizumab (anti-PD-L1) treatment. The source is a man aged 65 to 85 with urothelial cancer. The conserved cysteine and the conserved F or W are not part of the CDR3 here. The D gene is left open where the match is weak. Some rows mark clone size as missing; the rest say once, few, many or name a class of expanded clone.

>-|TRBV29-1|-|TRBJ1-1
SAWKHSQVPTEAF
>-|TRBV30|-|TRBJ1-5
AWSAQAVSNQPQH
>-|TRBV28|-|TRBJ2-7
ASTGGWSYEQY
>-|TRBV18|TRBD2|TRBJ2-7
ASSPLGLAGVDFTYEQY
>-|TRBV11-2|TRBD2|TRBJ2-5
ASSLGGGLIPPETQY
>-|TRBV19|TRBD1|TRBJ2-3
ASSTGQGMSDTQY
>-|TRBV15|-|TRBJ1-2
ATSRVWGPDYGYT
>-|TRBV27|-|TRBJ1-1
ASSWGEDTEAF
>-|TRBV4-3|TRBD2|TRBJ2-2
ASSQGLSGGRGGELF
>-|TRBV4-3|TRBD2|TRBJ2-5
ASSQNFEGTSGYQETQY
>-|TRBV6-6|TRBD2|TRBJ2-7
ATALLAGTYEQY
>-|TRBV7-9|-|TRBJ1-2
ASSPGLINSPTNYGYT
>few|TRBV5-1|-|TRBJ1-1
ASSLFRAGTEAF
>-|TRBV6-6|TRBD1|TRBJ1-5
ASSYLGQGQPQH
>-|TRBV11-1|-|TRBJ1-1
ASSLVSTEAF
>-|TRBV5-1|TRBD1|TRBJ2-1
ASSLEGTGWLEQF
>-|TRBV29-1|-|TRBJ2-3
SVEANTDTQY
>once|TRBV6-6|TRBD1|TRBJ1-6
ASSYRDRHNSPLH
>-|TRBV4-2|TRBD2|TRBJ2-5
ASSQGTRKETQY
>-|TRBV11-1|-|TRBJ1-1
ASSLAAVNTEAF
>-|TRBV18|-|TRBJ2-4
ASSPRRREDTQY
>-|TRBV5-1|TRBD2|TRBJ2-1
ASTARGGLWNEQF
>-|TRBV5-1|-|TRBJ1-4
ASSWGGGGNEKLF
>once|TRBV4-3|-|TRBJ1-1
ASSQEPGSSTEAF
>-|TRBV11-1|TRBD2|TRBJ2-7
ASSPGLAASYEQY
>-|TRBV5-1|TRBD1|TRBJ1-2
ASSLEGGANYGYT
>-|TRBV27|TRBD1|TRBJ1-1
ASRPGTGGRLWTEAF
>-|TRBV4-3|-|TRBJ1-2
ASSQDGRNGYT
>-|TRBV30|-|TRBJ1-2
AWSLRDSGYT
>-|TRBV7-2|TRBD2|TRBJ2-3
ASSLTSGGYTDTQY
>-|TRBV5-1|-|TRBJ2-1
ASSLEKGKQF
>-|TRBV29-1|TRBD2|TRBJ2-3
SASTSGTDTQY
>-|TRBV4-1|-|TRBJ1-2
ASSRTGYGYT
>-|TRBV9|-|TRBJ2-1
ASSPRLYNEQF
>once|TRBV5-1|-|TRBJ1-6
ARGQGTYNSPLH
>few|TRBV4-1|-|TRBJ1-1
ASSQGGVLTEAF
>-|TRBV28|TRBD2|TRBJ2-7
ASRGGEAGAYEQY
>-|TRBV28|-|TRBJ2-7
ASSQQVYEQY
>-|TRBV19|TRBD1|TRBJ2-7
ASSPRTGGALLEQY
>-|TRBV2|TRBD2|TRBJ2-1
ASSVAGGWYEQF
>-|TRBV9|TRBD1|TRBJ1-1
ASSPRGEVSTEAF
>-|TRBV7-9|-|TRBJ2-3
ASSPPGISTDTQY
>-|TRBV2|-|TRBJ2-7
ASSEWRQVSYEQY
>-|TRBV5-1|-|TRBJ2-4
ASSGQGTLGNIQY
>-|TRBV14|-|TRBJ1-5
ASSQESRSYSNQPQH
>-|TRBV5-5|TRBD2|TRBJ2-2
ASAQGGGAPGGELF
>-|TRBV7-2|TRBD2|TRBJ2-1
ASSRTGGGISYNEQF
>-|TRBV18|TRBD2|TRBJ2-5
ASSPSSGTQY
>once|TRBV6-1|-|TRBJ2-1
ASDRYNEQF
>-|TRBV7-9|-|TRBJ2-1
ASSEGWRAHFNEQF
>-|TRBV7-8|-|TRBJ1-5
ASSLDRNQPQH